The 28 T cell receptor beta chains below come from one sample, sequenced in a study (dated by TCRdb to 2016 to 2017). The method was RT-PCR. TCRdb names Illumina MiSeq as the instrument used. TCRdb reprocessing: public reads trimmed at Q25 with fastp, clones called with MiXCR, in-frame beta chains kept. Rows merge per CDR3 protein into single entries with the most common DNA and genes. In this sample the table shows 650,000 to 800,000 distinct CDR3 sequences, approximately 15% of which occur a single time. The ten most abundant clones make up 3% to 4.5% of the sample. The sequenced sample consisted of memory CD4+ T cells from blood. The receptors stem from a female donor in good health, serving as a healthy control.

This clonotype came up many times. This chain joins TRBV7-9 and TRBJ1-4; 9 nucleotides align to TRBD1. The CDR3 has 15 residues. CDR1 SEHNR and CDR2 FQNEAQ come from the germline V gene (reference sequence). With 5 bases clipped from V and 10 bases from J, the junction kept 11 bases outside the gene matches. CDR3 sequence reads: CASSRNRGQEGKLFF. The CDR3 DNA sequence: TGTGCCAGCAGCCGAAACAGGGGGCAGGAGGGAAAACTGTTTTTT. The whole variable domain, filled in from reference TRBV7-9 and TRBJ1-4, reads DTGVSQNPRHKITKRGQNVTFRCDPISEHNRLYWYRQTLGQGPEFLTYFQNEAQLEKSRLLSDRFSAERPKGSFSTLEIQRTEQGDSAMYLCASSRNRGQEGKLFFGSGTQLSVL.

In its sample, this clonotype was seen a few times. The V call is TRBV18, the J call TRBJ2-1; 8 bases align to TRBD2. The CDR3 extends over 15 amino acids. Germline loops: CDR1 KGHSH, CDR2 LQKENI. The J segment lost 7 bases and the V segment lost 3 bases, leaving 8 bases of the junction unmatched. The CDR3 bases are TGTGCCAGCTCACCTCGGCGGGAGGCAAGGAATGAGCAGTTCTTC. Amino acid sequence: CASSPRREARNEQFF.

The rearrangement joins TRBV5-6 to TRBJ1-2; D unclear. The germline CDR1 and CDR2 sequences are SGHDT and YYEEEE. The CDR3 contains 15 residues. Deletions cut 0 bases from V and 3 bases from J, with 12 bases between. The CDR3 loop reads CASSLAGRPDYGYTF. The CDR3 DNA reads TGTGCCAGCAGCTTGGCCGGGAGGCCGGACTATGGCTACACCTTC.

This clonotype was seen only a few times. The chain carries TRBV12-3 or TRBV12-4 and TRBJ2-5, with 7 bases identical to TRBD1. This CDR3 is built from 16 residues. J lost 3 bases, V lost 6 bases, and 13 bases had no gene match. This CDR3 reads CASSQTPGTAKETQYF. The CDR3 coding sequence is TGTGCCAGCAGCCAGACCCCCGGGACAGCTAAAGAGACCCAGTACTTC.

The chain couples TRBV20-1 to TRBJ2-3; either TRBD1 or TRBD2 may fit D (5 bases each). V lost 8 bases and J lost 3, with 12 bases in between. Per germline, CDR1 DFQATT and CDR2 SNEGSKA (reference sequence). The CDR3 extends over 12 amino acids. The CDR3 coding sequence is TGCAGTTCCCAATGGGGGACAGATACGCAGTATTTT. This translates into CSSQWGTDTQYF.

V and J are TRBV20-1 and TRBJ2-1, with 7 nucleotides matching TRBD2. Per germline, CDR1 DFQATT and CDR2 SNEGSKA (reference sequence). V was pared by 3 bases and J by 4 bases, with 9 bases of the junction left unmatched. This CDR3 has 15 residues. The CDR3 DNA is TGCAGTGCTAGGAAGGCGGGGGAGCAATACAATGAGCAGTTCTTC. Encoded protein: CSARKAGEQYNEQFF.

In its sample, this clonotype was seen many times. The chain is built from TRBV30 and TRBJ1-1; weak D call: TRBD1 (5 bases). In germline, CDR1 is GTSNPN, CDR2 SVGIG (reference sequence). This CDR3 region has 14 residues. The V end was cut by 0 bases, the J end by 4 bases, with 12 bases between. The CDR3 DNA sequence: TGTGCCTGGAGTGTGACGGCCGGGGGCACTGAAGCTTTCTTT. Its protein product is CAWSVTAGGTEAFF.

The chain combines TRBV20-1 with TRBJ1-6, with a possible D match to TRBD1 (5 bases). V lost 3 bases to trimming and J lost 0 bases, with 6 bases between them. Germline CDR1 reads DFQATT; CDR2 reads SNEGSKA (reference sequence). The CDR3 is made up of 14 amino acids. This CDR3 is CSARDNSYNSPLHF. Written as DNA, the CDR3 is TGCAGTGCTAGGGACAACTCCTATAATTCACCCCTCCACTTT.

This clonotype was seen a handful of times. The gene calls are TRBV7-9 and TRBJ1-2, with 9 bases aligning to TRBD1. Losses at the gene ends were 4 bases for V and 6 bases for J; bases not matched to a gene: 6. Per the germline V gene, CDR1 is SEHNR and CDR2 is FQNEAQ (reference sequence). This CDR3 spans 14 amino acids. The DNA of the CDR3 is TGTGCCAGCAGCTCGAAGACAGGGGGGAATGGCTACACCTTC. It encodes CASSSKTGGNGYTF.

This clonotype was seen at least ten times. This sequence joins TRBV5-1 and TRBJ2-3; D not certain. CDR3 size: 14 residues. The germline CDR1 and CDR2 sequences are SGHRS and YFSETQ. V was trimmed by 0 bases and J by 4 bases, leaving 9 bases between them. The CDR3 DNA is TGCGCCAGCAGCTTGGCACTTTACCCAGATACGCAGTATTTT. This sequence encodes CASSLALYPDTQYF.

This clonotype has at least ten counts. The V gene is TRBV12-3 or TRBV12-4, the J gene TRBJ1-2; 8 bases fit TRBD1. The V and J ends lost 5 bases and 6 bases, in that order; junction bases with no gene match: 5. This CDR3 contains 13 residues. Here the CDR3 reads CASSAGQGNGYTF. DNA of the CDR3: TGTGCCAGCAGTGCCGGACAGGGTAATGGCTACACCTTC.

The chain has TRBV3-1 and TRBJ1-3; no reliable D call. Germline assignment: CDR1 LGHDT and CDR2 YNNKEL (reference sequence). V shed 5 bases and J shed 0 bases, with 8 bases lying between them. The CDR3 covers 14 residues. The CDR3 sequence: CASSATHSGNTIYF. In DNA, the CDR3 is TGTGCCAGCAGCGCTACTCACTCTGGAAACACCATATATTTT.

The chain joins TRBV5-6 to TRBJ2-1; the D gene is possibly TRBD2 (6 bases). This CDR3 contains 17 residues. Trimming removed 3 bases at V and 0 bases at J, with 16 bases between. Germline-derived CDR1 and CDR2 are SGHDT and YYEEEE. CDR3 in DNA: TGTGCCAGCAGCTCCGGGGGACCGTCGAGCTCCTACAATGAGCAGTTCTTC. Residues: CASSSGGPSSSYNEQFF.

The rearrangement joins TRBV20-1 to TRBJ2-7; no clear D. Germline CDR1 is DFQATT and CDR2 is SNEGSKA (reference sequence). V gave up 3 bases and J gave up 2 bases, with 5 bases separating them. The CDR3 has 11 amino acids. The CDR3 DNA follows: TGCAGTGCTAGTATGGCCTACGAGCAGTACTTC. It specifies CSASMAYEQYF.

The chain has TRBV25-1 and TRBJ2-5; possibly TRBD1 for D (5 bases). Between the trimmed V and J ends, which lost 6 bases and 0 bases, there was a span of 14 bases. From germline, CDR1 is MGHDK and CDR2 SYGVNS. This CDR3 is built from 15 residues. The CDR3 sequence is CASRDIQDHQETQYF. CDR3 nucleotide sequence: TGTGCCAGCAGGGACATCCAAGATCACCAAGAGACCCAGTACTTC.

The gene calls are TRBV12-3 or TRBV12-4 and TRBJ2-1, with no clear D. V lost 6 bases and J lost 7, with 13 bases in between. This CDR3 is built from 13 residues. The CDR3 bases are TGTGCCAGCAGCCGCTCCCGTGGGAATGAGCAGTTCTTC. Translation gives CASSRSRGNEQFF.

The V and J genes are TRBV12-3 or TRBV12-4 and TRBJ2-3; D may be TRBD2 (5 bases). V was clipped by 0 bases and J by 1 base, with 8 bases between them. The CDR3 runs 15 residues. The CDR3 DNA follows: TGTGCCAGCAGTTTAGCGGGGAGCCGCACAGATACGCAGTATTTT. Translated, it gives CASSLAGSRTDTQYF.

This clonotype was picked up a small number of times. The chain uses TRBV28 and TRBJ2-5, with 9 bases matching TRBD2. Germline CDR1 is MDHEN and CDR2 is SYDVKM. After removal of 10 bases from V and 4 bases from J, the junction contained 10 bases not matched to a gene. The CDR3 spans 14 residues. In nucleotides, the CDR3 is TGTGCCACCGAGGGGACTAGCATAGGAGAGACCCAGTACTTC. Translating gives CATEGTSIGETQYF.

This clonotype was counted only a few times. V gene TRBV20-1 combines with J gene TRBJ1-1, with no clear D. Germline V lookup: CDR1 DFQATT, CDR2 SNEGSKA (reference sequence). CDR3 length equals 10 residues. Trimming removed 0 bases at V and 10 bases at J, with 6 bases between. Here the CDR3 DNA reads TGCAGTGCTAGAGACCTGAGAGCTTTCTTT. Amino acid sequence: CSARDLRAFF.

The chain joins TRBV24-1 to TRBJ2-3; 9 bases line up with TRBD2. V dropped 5 bases and J dropped 3; count of bases not matched to a gene: 11. The CDR3 contains 17 residues. Per germline, CDR1 KGHDR and CDR2 SFDVKD. The CDR3 nucleotides read TGTGCCACCAGTGTCCAGACTAGCGGATATCTTACAGATACGCAGTATTTT. Encoded protein: CATSVQTSGYLTDTQYF.

The sample holds a few counts of this clonotype. This CDR3 is CSADPRDRGFNEQYF. For the CDR3, the DNA is TGCAGTGCTGACCCCCGGGACAGGGGGTTTAACGAGCAGTACTTC. The V gene is TRBV20-1, the J gene TRBJ2-7; 11 bases fit TRBD1. This CDR3 is built from 15 residues. Germline-derived CDR1 and CDR2 are DFQATT and SNEGSKA (reference sequence). The V gene end was trimmed by 5 bases and the J gene end by 5 bases; junction bases not matched to a gene: 11.

This chain links TRBV6-5 with TRBJ2-5, with 8 bases aligning to TRBD1. The CDR3 loop spans 14 amino acids. J lost 5 bases, V lost 6 bases, and 8 bases had no gene match. CDR1 and CDR2 from the germline V gene are MNHEY and SVGAGI. The CDR3: CASSPYRGRETQYF. The CDR3, as DNA: TGTGCCAGCAGCCCGTACAGGGGGAGGGAGACCCAGTACTTC.

In its sample, this clonotype was seen a few times. J is TRBJ1-2 and V is TRBV11-2, with a tentative D call TRBD1 (6 bases). Per the germline V gene, CDR1 is SGHAT and CDR2 is FQNNGV. The CDR3 consists of 12 residues. V was cut by 4 bases and J by 6 bases, with 9 bases left in between. The chain's CDR3 is CASSSGQNGYTF. CDR3 DNA: TGTGCCAGCAGCTCTGGACAGAATGGCTACACCTTC. Together with reference TRBV11-2 and TRBJ1-2, the CDR3 gives the full variable domain: EAGVAQSPRYKIIEKRQSVAFWCNPISGHATLYWYQQILGQGPKLLIQFQNNGVVDDSQLPKDRFSAERLKGVDSTLKIQPAKLEDSAVYLCASSSGQNGYTFGSGTRLTVV.

This clonotype was seen ten or more times. V and J are TRBV6-5 and TRBJ1-2, with D unresolved. The CDR3 length is 13 residues. Germline lookup yields CDR1 MNHEY and CDR2 SVGAGI. V dropped 7 bases and J dropped 8 bases, with 17 bases sitting between them. CDR3: CASTGQGRKGYTF. The CDR3 DNA reads TGTGCCAGCACCGGCCAAGGGAGGAAGGGCTACACCTTC.

This clonotype showed up many times. V and J are TRBV10-3 and TRBJ2-7; no clear D. V was pared by 5 bases and J by 0 bases, with 8 bases between. This CDR3 region has 13 residues. Germline V gene sequence: CDR1 ENHRY, CDR2 SYGVKD. The CDR3 protein is CAISPQHSYEQYF. CDR3 in DNA: TGTGCCATCAGTCCGCAACACTCCTACGAGCAGTACTTC.

The V and J genes are TRBV12-3 or TRBV12-4 and TRBJ1-4, with no clear D. The ends were cut back, 5 bases at V and 0 bases at J, with 7 bases in the middle. The CDR3 runs 14 residues. The DNA of the CDR3 is TGTGCCAGCAGTCCAGCGACAACTAATGAAAAACTGTTTTTT. Translated: CASSPATTNEKLFF.

The chain uses TRBV19 and TRBJ1-2, with TRBD1 matching over 9 bases. Germline lookup yields CDR1 LNHDA and CDR2 SQIVND (reference sequence). The CDR3 extends over 15 amino acids. V shed 6 bases, J shed 2 bases, and the junction held 7 bases outside the gene matches. As DNA, the CDR3 is TGTGCCAGTAGGGGGGACAGGGATACAAACTATGGCTACACCTTC. Protein sequence: CASRGDRDTNYGYTF. Looking up the rest from reference TRBV19 and TRBJ1-2 gives the full variable domain: DGGITQSPKYLFRKEGQNVTLSCEQNLNHDAMYWYRQDPGQGLRLIYYSQIVNDFQKGDIAEGYSVSREKKESFPLTVTSAQKNPTAFYLCASRGDRDTNYGYTFGSGTRLTVV.

This clonotype was seen only a few times. The chain has TRBV15 and TRBJ2-1; possibly TRBD1 for D (6 bases). Germline loops: CDR1 LNHNV, CDR2 YYDKDF (reference sequence). V shed 0 bases and J shed 10 bases, with 10 bases lying between them. The CDR3 has 13 residues. CDR3 protein: CATSRENREEQFF. The CDR3 nucleotides read TGTGCCACCAGCAGAGAAAACAGGGAGGAGCAGTTCTTC.